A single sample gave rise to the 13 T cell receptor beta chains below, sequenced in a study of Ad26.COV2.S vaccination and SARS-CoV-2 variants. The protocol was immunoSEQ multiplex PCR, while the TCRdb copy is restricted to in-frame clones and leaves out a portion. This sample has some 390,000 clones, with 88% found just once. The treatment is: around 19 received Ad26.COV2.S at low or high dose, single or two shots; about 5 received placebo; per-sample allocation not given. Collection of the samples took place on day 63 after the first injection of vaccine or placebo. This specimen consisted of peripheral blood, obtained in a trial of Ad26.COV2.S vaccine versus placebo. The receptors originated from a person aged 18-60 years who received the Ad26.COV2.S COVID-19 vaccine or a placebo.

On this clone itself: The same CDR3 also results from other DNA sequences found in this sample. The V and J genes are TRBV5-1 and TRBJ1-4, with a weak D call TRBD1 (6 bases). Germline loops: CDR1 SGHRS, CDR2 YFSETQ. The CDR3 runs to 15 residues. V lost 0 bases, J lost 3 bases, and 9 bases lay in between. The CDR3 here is CASSLGGQPNEKLFF. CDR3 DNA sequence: TGCGCCAGCAGCTTGGGTGGACAGCCTAATGAAAAACTGTTTTTT.

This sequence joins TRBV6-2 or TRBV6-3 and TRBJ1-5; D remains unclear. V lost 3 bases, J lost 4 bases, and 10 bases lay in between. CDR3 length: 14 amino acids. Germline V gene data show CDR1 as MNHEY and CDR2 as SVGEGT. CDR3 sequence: CASSYSRLNQPQHF. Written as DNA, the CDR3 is TGTGCCAGCAGTTATTCCCGACTAAATCAGCCCCAGCATTTT.

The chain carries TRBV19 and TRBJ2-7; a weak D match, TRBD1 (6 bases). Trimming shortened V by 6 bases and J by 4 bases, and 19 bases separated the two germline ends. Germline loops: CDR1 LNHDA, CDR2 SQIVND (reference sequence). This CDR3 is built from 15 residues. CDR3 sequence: CASRARQGLSYEQYF. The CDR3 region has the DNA TGTGCCAGTAGGGCGCGGCAGGGGCTGTCATACGAGCAGTACTTC.

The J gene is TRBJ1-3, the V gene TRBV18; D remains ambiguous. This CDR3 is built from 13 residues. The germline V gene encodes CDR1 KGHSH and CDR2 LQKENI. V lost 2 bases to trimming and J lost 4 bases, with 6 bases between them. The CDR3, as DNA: TGTGCCAGCTCACCAGAGCAGGGAAACACCATATATTTT. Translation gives CASSPEQGNTIYF. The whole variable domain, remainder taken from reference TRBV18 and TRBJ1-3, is NAGVMQNPRHLVRRRGQEARLRCSPMKGHSHVYWYRQLPEEGLKFMVYLQKENIIDESGMPKERFSAEFPKEGPSILRIQQVVRGDSAAYFCASSPEQGNTIYFGEGSWLTVV.

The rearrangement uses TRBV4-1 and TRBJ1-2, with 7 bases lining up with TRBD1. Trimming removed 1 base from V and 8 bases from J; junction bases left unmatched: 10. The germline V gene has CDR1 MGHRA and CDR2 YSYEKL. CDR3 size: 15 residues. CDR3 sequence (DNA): TGCGCCAGCAGCCAAGCCCGGGACAGCCTAAACGGCTACACCTTC. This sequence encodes CASSQARDSLNGYTF.

CDR3 residues: CASSEGQGASTDTQYF. CDR3 coding DNA: TGCGCCAGCAGCGAGGGACAGGGGGCTAGCACAGATACGCAGTATTTT. The genes are TRBV5-1 and TRBJ2-3, with 12 bases that match TRBD1. Per germline, CDR1 SGHRS and CDR2 YFSETQ. The CDR3 loop spans 16 amino acids. Losses at the gene ends were 4 bases for V and 0 bases for J; bases not matched to a gene: 3.

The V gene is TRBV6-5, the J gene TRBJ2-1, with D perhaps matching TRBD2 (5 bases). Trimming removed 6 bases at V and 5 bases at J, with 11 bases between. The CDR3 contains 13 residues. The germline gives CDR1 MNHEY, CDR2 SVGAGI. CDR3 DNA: TGTGCCAGCAGAATTGGACTCAACAATGAGCAGTTCTTC. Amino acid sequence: CASRIGLNNEQFF.

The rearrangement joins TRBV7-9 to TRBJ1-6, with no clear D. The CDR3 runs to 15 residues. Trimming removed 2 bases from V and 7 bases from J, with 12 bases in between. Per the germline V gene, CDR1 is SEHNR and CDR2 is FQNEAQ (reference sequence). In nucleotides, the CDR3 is TGTGCCAGCAGCTTAATCAGCTCCTTAAATTCACCCCTCCACTTT. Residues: CASSLISSLNSPLHF.

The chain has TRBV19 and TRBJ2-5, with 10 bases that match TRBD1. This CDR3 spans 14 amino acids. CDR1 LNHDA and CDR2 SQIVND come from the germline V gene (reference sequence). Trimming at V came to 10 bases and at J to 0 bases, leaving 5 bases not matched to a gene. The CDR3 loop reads CATSGQGNQETQYF. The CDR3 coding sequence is TGTGCCACCTCGGGACAGGGGAACCAAGAGACCCAGTACTTC.

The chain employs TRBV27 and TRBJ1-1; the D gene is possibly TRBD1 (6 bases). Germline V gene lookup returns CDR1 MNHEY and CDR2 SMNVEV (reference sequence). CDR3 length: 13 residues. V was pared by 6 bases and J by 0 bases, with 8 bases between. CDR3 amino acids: CASSGQMNTEAFF. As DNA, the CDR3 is TGTGCCAGCAGCGGACAGATGAACACTGAAGCTTTCTTT.

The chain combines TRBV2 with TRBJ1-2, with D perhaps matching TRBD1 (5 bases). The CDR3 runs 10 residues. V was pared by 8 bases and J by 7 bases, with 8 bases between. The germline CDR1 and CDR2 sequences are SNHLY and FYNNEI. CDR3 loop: CASWGRGYTF. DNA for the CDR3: TGTGCCAGCTGGGGCCGTGGCTACACCTTC.

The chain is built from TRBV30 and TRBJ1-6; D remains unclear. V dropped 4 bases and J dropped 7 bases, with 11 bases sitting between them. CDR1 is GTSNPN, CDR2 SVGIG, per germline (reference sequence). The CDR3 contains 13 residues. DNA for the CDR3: TGTGCCTGGACTTTGCTAATAAATTCACCCCTCCACTTT. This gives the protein CAWTLLINSPLHF.

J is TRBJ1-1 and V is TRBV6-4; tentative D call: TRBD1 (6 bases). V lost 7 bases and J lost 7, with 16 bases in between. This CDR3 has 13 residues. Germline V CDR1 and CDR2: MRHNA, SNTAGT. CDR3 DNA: TGTGCCAGCAAAAAACAGGGTAGCGGTGAAGCTTTCTTT. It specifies CASKKQGSGEAFF.